This record covers a single TCR beta chain. Authors' methods: Amplifying reference gene primers gave estimates of nucleated cell counts. Sequencing used immunoSEQ multiplex PCR; TCRdb keeps in-frame clones, though not all of them. D and trimming come from the DNA, and the V and J calls and clone size come from that table. The data show over 25,000 clones, more than 80% seen once. The CDR3 length is 15 residues. Per the germline V gene, CDR1 is LNHDA and CDR2 is SQIVND (reference sequence). J gave up 9 bases and V 6 bases, and 14 bases lay outside the gene matches. The sample originates from a study of blood T cell repertoires in COVID-19.

The J gene is TRBJ1-5, the V gene TRBV19; 7 nucleotides line up with TRBD1. The sequence was collected from a woman at least 80 years old with acute or convalescent COVID-19. The specimen sequenced was peripheral blood. The CDR3 here is CASRPDRTYVPPQHF. The CDR3 DNA is TGTGCCAGTAGGCCGGACAGGACATATGTGCCGCCCCAGCATTTT.